This passage covers 32 T cell receptor beta chains from one sample sequenced in a study of OX40 agonist ivuxolimab in advanced cancers. The method was immunoSEQ multiplex PCR; TCRdb's version includes in-frame clones alone and lacks a portion of them. The sample yields approximately 81,000 clones, more than 85% seen once. The sample was CD4+ or CD8+ T cells sorted from blood, taken in a trial of the OX40 agonist ivuxolimab. The receptors derive from an adult with an advanced solid tumor such as melanoma, head and neck, liver or kidney cancer.

J is TRBJ2-1 and V is TRBV7-3, with D perhaps TRBD1 (7 bases). Trimming stripped 1 base from V and 10 bases from J, with 17 bases between. Germline CDR1 is SGHTA and CDR2 is FQGTGA. The CDR3 runs to 15 residues. CDR3 region: CASSLNGGQRGEQFF. The CDR3 region has the DNA TGTGCCAGCAGCTTAAACGGGGGACAGAGAGGCGAGCAGTTCTTC.

This clone was detected once. The chain employs TRBV7-3 and TRBJ2-3; TRBD2 matches at 11 bases. V dropped 6 bases and J dropped 3; count of bases not matched to a gene: 14. The CDR3 covers 18 residues. Looked up from germline, CDR1 is SGHTA and CDR2 is FQGTGA. The CDR3: CASSPRGVAGGLTDTQYF. In DNA, the CDR3 is TGTGCCAGCAGTCCAAGGGGTGTAGCGGGAGGGCTGACAGATACGCAGTATTTT.

The gene calls are TRBV5-6 and TRBJ2-7, with D perhaps matching TRBD1 (6 bases). CDR1 SGHDT and CDR2 YYEEEE come from the germline V gene. V lost 3 bases and J lost 4, with 8 bases in between. The CDR3 runs 12 residues. CDR3 nucleotide sequence: TGTGCCAGCAGCTCCGGACAGTACGAGCAGTACTTC. Its translation: CASSSGQYEQYF.

The chain carries TRBV10-2 and TRBJ1-5; 7 nucleotides match TRBD1. This CDR3 comprises 14 residues. Germline V CDR1 and CDR2: WSHSY, SAAADI. With V trimmed by 6 bases and J by 9 bases, 11 bases remained unmatched. In nucleotides, the CDR3 is TGCGCCAGCAGAGCAGGGGGGGGCATTGGGCCCCAGCATTTT. Translated, it gives CASRAGGGIGPQHF.

The chain carries TRBV18 and TRBJ1-2; D might be TRBD1 (5 bases). Germline assignment: CDR1 KGHSH and CDR2 LQKENI. The CDR3 has 14 residues. V was trimmed by 2 bases and J by 2 bases, leaving 9 bases between them. The CDR3 region has the DNA TGTGCCAGCTCACCAGCGGACAAGAACTATGGCTACACCTTC. Encoded protein: CASSPADKNYGYTF.

This chain joins TRBV6-5 and TRBJ1-2; possible D gene TRBD1, 5 bases. Germline CDR1 MNHEY, CDR2 SVGAGI. V was pared by 1 base and J by 8 bases, with 17 bases between. The CDR3 runs 15 residues. The CDR3 sequence: CASSYFEGAGYGYTF. CDR3 DNA sequence: TGTGCCAGCAGTTACTTCGAAGGGGCAGGGTACGGCTACACCTTC.

V is TRBV6-5 and J is TRBJ1-2; D is unclear. The V end was cut by 7 bases, the J end by 4 bases, with 19 bases between. Per germline, CDR1 MNHEY and CDR2 SVGAGI. The CDR3 loop spans 15 amino acids. Here the CDR3 DNA reads TGTGCCAGCACCTCTAGCGGATATGAGATCTATGGCTACACCTTC. This encodes CASTSSGYEIYGYTF.

The V gene is TRBV5-1, the J gene TRBJ1-2; TRBD1 is a possible D gene (5 bases). In germline, CDR1 is SGHRS, CDR2 YFSETQ. The V end was cut by 4 bases, the J end by 2 bases, with 12 bases between. The CDR3 extends over 14 amino acids. In nucleotides, the CDR3 is TGCGCCAGCAGCCCCAAGGGACGGAACTATGGCTACACCTTC. Protein product: CASSPKGRNYGYTF.

This clone was found a few times. The CDR3 bases are TGCGCCAGCAGGCGGGGAACTGGGACAGGGGAGTGGGAGACCCAGTACTTC. It translates to CASRRGTGTGEWETQYF. This chain links TRBV5-1 with TRBJ2-5; 10 bases agree with TRBD1. Germline CDR1 reads SGHRS; CDR2 reads YFSETQ. The CDR3 covers 17 residues. J lost 5 bases, V lost 5 bases, and 15 bases had no gene match.

The CDR3 coding sequence is TGTGCCAGCAGTCCTGACCCTGCCTACGAGCAGTACTTC. It yields the protein CASSPDPAYEQYF. This chain joins TRBV11-2 and TRBJ2-7; D is undetermined. Trimming stripped 6 bases from V and 2 bases from J, with 11 bases between. The CDR3 covers 13 residues. CDR1 is SGHAT, CDR2 FQNNGV, per germline.

The chain links TRBV10-3 to TRBJ2-7; D gene unclear. The CDR3 is made up of 13 amino acids. Germline CDR1 reads ENHRY; CDR2 reads SYGVKD. With 8 bases removed from V and 2 bases from J, the gap between germline ends came to 13 bases. Here the CDR3 DNA reads TGTGCCATCCTCCTTGAAACAACCTACGAGCAGTACTTC. Translation gives CAILLETTYEQYF.

The chain combines TRBV19 with TRBJ1-2, with 8 bases that match TRBD1. The CDR3 is 16 residues long. Germline assignment: CDR1 LNHDA and CDR2 SQIVND (reference sequence). The ends lost 7 bases at V and 4 bases at J; junction bases unmatched: 14. The CDR3 DNA sequence: TGTGCCAGTACCAACTCCGCAGGGGGCGGAATCTATGGCTACACCTTC. Translated, it gives CASTNSAGGGIYGYTF.

V usage is TRBV7-8 and J usage is TRBJ2-2, with D unresolved. The germline V gene encodes CDR1 SGHVS and CDR2 FQNEAQ. The length of the CDR3 is 16 residues. V was pared by 2 bases and J by 2 bases, with 12 bases between. The CDR3 reads CASSLLQTFNTGELFF. DNA for the CDR3: TGTGCCAGCAGCTTACTTCAGACTTTCAACACCGGGGAGCTGTTTTTT.

This sequence joins TRBV5-1 and TRBJ2-2; D is unclear. V gave up 5 bases and J gave up 4 bases, with 12 bases separating them. CDR1 and CDR2 (germline): SGHRS, YFSETQ. The CDR3 is 14 amino acids. The CDR3 DNA follows: TGCGCCAGCAGTCGCAACTTCGGCACCGGGGAGCTGTTTTTT. Its translation: CASSRNFGTGELFF.

The chain employs TRBV5-6 and TRBJ1-2; D not certain. This CDR3 comprises 15 residues. Germline lookup yields CDR1 SGHDT and CDR2 YYEEEE. Between the trimmed V and J ends, which lost 2 bases and 2 bases, there was a span of 13 bases. The DNA of the CDR3 is TGTGCCAGCAGCTTCCGCTCAGCATTGAACTATGGCTACACCTTC. It codes for CASSFRSALNYGYTF.

In this sample, this clone turned up once. The V gene is TRBV19, the J gene TRBJ2-1; D may correspond to TRBD1 or TRBD2 (5 bases each). From germline, CDR1 is LNHDA and CDR2 SQIVND (reference sequence). V was clipped by 5 bases and J by 7 bases, with 12 bases between them. This CDR3 has 13 residues. The CDR3 protein is CASSWQGENEQFF. In nucleotides, the CDR3 is TGTGCCAGTAGTTGGCAGGGAGAAAATGAGCAGTTCTTC.

V is TRBV5-1 and J is TRBJ2-7; TRBD2 matches at 7 bases. Trimming took 1 base from V and 7 from J; bases not matched to a gene: 11. This CDR3 contains 15 residues. From germline, CDR1 is SGHRS and CDR2 YFSETQ. The CDR3 sequence is CASSLSQGLSGEQYF. DNA for the CDR3: TGCGCCAGCAGCTTGTCCCAGGGACTATCGGGAGAGCAGTACTTC.

The chain recombines TRBV2 with TRBJ2-7; 8 bases fit TRBD2. Germline V CDR1 and CDR2: SNHLY, FYNNEI. The CDR3 runs 12 residues. V gave up 5 bases and J gave up 7 bases; unmatched junction bases: 4. The CDR3, as DNA: TGTGCCAGCAGTTCTAGCGGGCGGGAGCAGTACTTC. It codes for CASSSSGREQYF.

This chain connects TRBV19 to TRBJ2-6; TRBD2 might be the D (6 bases). The CDR3 totals 14 residues. CDR1 and CDR2 (germline): LNHDA, SQIVND (reference sequence). V lost 8 bases to trimming and J lost 3 bases, with 11 bases between them. The CDR3 is CASCSGGGANVLTF. In DNA, the CDR3 is TGTGCCAGTTGCTCCGGGGGTGGGGCCAACGTCCTGACTTTC. Full variable domain (outside the CDR3, taken from reference TRBV19 and TRBJ2-6): DGGITQSPKYLFRKEGQNVTLSCEQNLNHDAMYWYRQDPGQGLRLIYYSQIVNDFQKGDIAEGYSVSREKKESFPLTVTSAQKNPTAFYLCASCSGGGANVLTFGAGSRLTVL.

The chain carries TRBV5-6 and TRBJ1-5; TRBD1 is a possible D gene (6 bases). The CDR3 runs 14 residues. Germline CDR1 SGHDT, CDR2 YYEEEE. Trimming shortened V by 4 bases and J by 6 bases, and 14 bases separated the two germline ends. The chain's CDR3 is CASSRWTDGQPQHF. Here the CDR3 DNA reads TGTGCCAGCAGCCGATGGACAGATGGTCAGCCCCAGCATTTT.

The gene calls are TRBV5-6 and TRBJ1-1, with D unclear. Germline-derived CDR1 and CDR2 are SGHDT and YYEEEE. This CDR3 comprises 14 residues. Trimming removed 0 bases at V and 7 bases at J, with 13 bases between. The CDR3 spells CASSLDPGYGEAFF. The CDR3 DNA reads TGTGCCAGCAGCTTGGACCCGGGTTACGGTGAAGCTTTCTTT.

The chain combines TRBV19 with TRBJ2-1, with D uncertain. CDR3 size: 12 residues. V shed 7 bases and J shed 12 bases, with 16 bases lying between them. Germline V lookup: CDR1 LNHDA, CDR2 SQIVND (reference sequence). CDR3 in DNA: TGTGCCAGTATCTCTTTAGGCCTGGGGCAGTTCTTC. Its translation is CASISLGLGQFF.

V is TRBV4-3 and J is TRBJ2-7; D is unclear. V lost 8 bases, J lost 3 bases, and 2 bases lay in between. CDR1 LGHNA and CDR2 YSLEER come from the germline V gene. The CDR3 extends over 9 amino acids. CDR3 sequence (DNA): TGCGCCAGCGGCTACGAGCAGTACTTC. Protein: CASGYEQYF.

The CDR3 loop is CAGGGGAGGYTF. In nucleotides, the CDR3 is TGTGCCGGAGGTGGCGGGGCGGGGGGCTACACCTTC. The rearrangement uses TRBV28 and TRBJ1-2; TRBD1 might be the D (5 bases). Germline loops: CDR1 MDHEN, CDR2 SYDVKM. This CDR3 has 12 residues. V was shortened by 11 bases and J by 8 bases, with 18 bases between the two germline ends.

The V call is TRBV5-1, the J call TRBJ2-7, with 7 bases identical to TRBD2. The CDR3 is made up of 16 amino acids. Germline CDR1 is SGHRS and CDR2 is YFSETQ. J gave up 5 bases and V 4 bases, and 15 bases lay outside the gene matches. The CDR3 DNA sequence: TGCGCCAGCAGCGCCCCTACGGGGGGAAGGGTCCACGAGCAGTACTTC. This encodes CASSAPTGGRVHEQYF.

A note on this clone: The junction departs from the called germline gene at one end, perhaps through a read error. The V and J genes are TRBV29-1 and TRBJ2-1; D tentatively fits TRBD1 or TRBD2 (6 bases each). CDR3 length: 16 amino acids. Looked up from germline, CDR1 is SQVTM and CDR2 is ANQGSEA. CDR3 DNA sequence: TGCAGCGTTGAAAAAATGGGGGGCCTAGGTCTCAATGAGCGGTTCTTC. Protein sequence: CSVEKMGGLGLNERFF.

V is TRBV7-9 and J is TRBJ2-1, with 9 bases identical to TRBD2. Germline V gene sequence: CDR1 SEHNR, CDR2 FQNEAQ (reference sequence). V dropped 2 bases and J dropped 3; count of bases not matched to a gene: 5. This CDR3 contains 16 residues. CDR3 in DNA: TGTGCCAGCAGCTTACGACCTAGCGGGGACTACAATGAGCAGTTCTTC. As protein: CASSLRPSGDYNEQFF.

J is TRBJ2-7 and V is TRBV27; a possible D gene is TRBD1 (7 bases). Trimming left V 6 bases short and J 2 bases short, with 14 bases between. The CDR3 length is 14 residues. CDR1 is MNHEY, CDR2 SMNVEV, per germline (reference sequence). CDR3 coding DNA: TGTGCCAGCAGCAGGGGGGTACCTCCCTACGAGCAGTACTTC. It is translated as CASSRGVPPYEQYF.

V gene TRBV27 combines with J gene TRBJ1-6, with D perhaps matching TRBD1 (5 bases). Trimming took off 3 bases at V and 6 bases at J, with 18 bases between the two ends. The CDR3 contains 17 residues. Germline assignment: CDR1 MNHEY and CDR2 SMNVEV (reference sequence). The CDR3 bases are TGTGCCAGCAGTTTTTTGGGGGAGAGCGGGACTAATTCACCCCTCCACTTT. This gives the protein CASSFLGESGTNSPLHF.

V gene TRBV18 combines with J gene TRBJ1-1, with TRBD1 matching over 8 bases. This CDR3 region has 15 residues. CDR1 is KGHSH, CDR2 LQKENI, per germline. V lost 4 bases and J lost 3; bases outside the gene matches: 7. The CDR3 DNA follows: TGTGCCAGCTCACGGGACAGGATAGGGGACACTGAAGCTTTCTTT. Translated: CASSRDRIGDTEAFF.

J is TRBJ2-1 and V is TRBV6-5; D unresolved. This CDR3 is built from 14 residues. Trimming took off 0 bases at V and 6 bases at J, with 9 bases between the two ends. The germline V gene encodes CDR1 MNHEY and CDR2 SVGAGI. CDR3 in amino acids: CASSYSLGPNEQFF. The CDR3 bases are TGTGCCAGCAGTTACTCGTTAGGGCCCAATGAGCAGTTCTTC.

Here the CDR3 reads CASRVSGGWSSPLHF. CDR3 in DNA: TGTGCCAGCAGGGTGTCGGGTGGTTGGTCCTCACCCCTCCACTTT. The chain has TRBV6-5 and TRBJ1-6; D call uncertain. Germline loops: CDR1 MNHEY, CDR2 SVGAGI. The germline V and J ends were trimmed by 6 bases and 10 bases, with 19 bases remaining between them. The CDR3 extends over 15 amino acids.